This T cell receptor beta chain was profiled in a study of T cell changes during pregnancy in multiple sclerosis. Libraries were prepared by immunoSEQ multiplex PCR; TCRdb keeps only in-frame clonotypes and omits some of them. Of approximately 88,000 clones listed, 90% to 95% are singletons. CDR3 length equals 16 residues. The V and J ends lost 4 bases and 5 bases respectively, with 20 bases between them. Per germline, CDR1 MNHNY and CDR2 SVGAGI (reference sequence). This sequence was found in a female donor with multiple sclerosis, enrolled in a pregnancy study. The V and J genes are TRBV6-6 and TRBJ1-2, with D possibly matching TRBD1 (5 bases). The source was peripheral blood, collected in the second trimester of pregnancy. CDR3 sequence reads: CASSSFDSRATYGYTF. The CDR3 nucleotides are TGTGCCAGCAGTTCCTTCGACAGTCGGGCCACGTATGGCTACACCTTC.